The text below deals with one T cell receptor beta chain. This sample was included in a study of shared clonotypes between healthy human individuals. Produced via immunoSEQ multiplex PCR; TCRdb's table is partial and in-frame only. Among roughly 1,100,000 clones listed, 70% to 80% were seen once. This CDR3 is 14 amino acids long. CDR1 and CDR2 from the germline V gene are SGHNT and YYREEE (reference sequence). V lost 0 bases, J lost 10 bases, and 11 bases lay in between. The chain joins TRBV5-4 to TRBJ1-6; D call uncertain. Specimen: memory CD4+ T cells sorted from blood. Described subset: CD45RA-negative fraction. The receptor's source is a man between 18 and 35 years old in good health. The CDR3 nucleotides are TGTGCCAGCAGCTTGGCGGCAGGCGAATCACCCCTCCACTTT. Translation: CASSLAAGESPLHF.